The 32 T cell receptor beta chains reported below all come from one sample, sequenced in a study of cytomegalovirus exposure and HLA in healthy donors. Vbeta (60) and Jbeta (13) primers were used in the PCR. Clones were read by immunoSEQ multiplex PCR, and TCRdb kept only the in-frame ones, dropping some. The sample data list roughly 60,000 clones. The sample was PBMCs. These TCRs come from a male donor in good health and CMV-seronegative.

The chain is built from TRBV18 and TRBJ2-2; D unresolved. Trimming pared 2 bases from V and 4 bases from J, leaving 5 bases between. Germline lookup yields CDR1 KGHSH and CDR2 LQKENI. The CDR3 length is 13 residues. The CDR3 DNA follows: TGTGCCAGCTCACCAGCGATCACCGGGGAGCTGTTTTTT. Encoded protein: CASSPAITGELFF.

The chain couples TRBV6-5 to TRBJ1-5; D remains unclear. Between the trimmed V and J ends, which lost 4 bases and 3 bases, there was a span of 10 bases. The germline V gene has CDR1 MNHEY and CDR2 SVGAGI. CDR3 length: 14 amino acids. CDR3 protein: CASSLRQSNQPQHF. The CDR3 DNA reads as TGTGCCAGCAGTTTGAGACAATCCAATCAGCCCCAGCATTTT.

The J gene is TRBJ2-5, the V gene TRBV11-1, with D possibly being TRBD1 (6 bases). The J call may not be correct, given that the DNA end is closer to TRBJ2-7. Looked up from germline, CDR1 is SGHAT and CDR2 is FQDESV (reference sequence). The CDR3 length is 13 residues. The CDR3 protein is CASSLTGTYEQYF. The CDR3 DNA reads TGTGCCAGCAGCCTGACAGGTACCTACGAGCAGTACTTC.

V and J are TRBV7-8 and TRBJ1-5; 7 nucleotides align to TRBD1. Per the germline V gene, CDR1 is SGHVS and CDR2 is FQNEAQ. The junction had 6 bases not matched to a gene; V was cut back by 3 bases and J by 1 base. The CDR3 runs to 16 residues. The CDR3 loop reads CASSFDRVGSNQPQHF. The CDR3 DNA reads TGTGCCAGCAGCTTCGACAGGGTAGGAAGCAATCAGCCCCAGCATTTT.

V is TRBV28 and J is TRBJ2-1; perhaps TRBD2 as D (6 bases). V lost 5 bases and J 0 bases, leaving 8 bases between the germline ends. The germline V gene has CDR1 MDHEN and CDR2 SYDVKM. CDR3 length equals 14 residues. The CDR3 is CASSLTSSYNEQFF. In nucleotides, the CDR3 is TGTGCCAGCAGTCTGACTAGCTCCTACAATGAGCAGTTCTTC.

CDR3 amino acids: CASSLLTSYEQYF. The CDR3, as DNA: TGCGCCAGCAGCTTGCTAACCTCCTACGAGCAGTACTTC. The chain carries TRBV5-1 and TRBJ2-7; D ambiguous. The CDR3 covers 13 residues. Germline CDR1 and CDR2: SGHRS and YFSETQ. V was trimmed by 1 base and J by 0 bases, leaving 5 bases between them. Drawing the rest from reference TRBV5-1 and TRBJ2-7, the complete variable domain is KAGVTQTPRYLIKTRGQQVTLSCSPISGHRSVSWYQQTPGQGLQFLFEYFSETQRNKGNFPGRFSGRQFSNSRSEMNVSTLELGDSALYLCASSLLTSYEQYFGPGTRLTVT.

This sequence joins TRBV2 and TRBJ1-5; D might be TRBD1 (6 bases). The CDR3 covers 14 residues. The ends were cut back, 6 bases at V and 4 bases at J, with 13 bases in the middle. Germline CDR1 SNHLY, CDR2 FYNNEI. The CDR3 nucleotides read TGTGCCAGCAGACTGAGACAGGCTAATCAGCCCCAGCATTTT. It is translated as CASRLRQANQPQHF.

The rearrangement links TRBV19 to TRBJ2-2; D is possibly TRBD2 (7 bases). This CDR3 is built from 15 residues. Per germline, CDR1 LNHDA and CDR2 SQIVND (reference sequence). V lost 4 bases to trimming and J lost 4 bases, with 13 bases between them. The CDR3 coding sequence is TGTGCCAGTAGTAAACAGGGCGGGAGCACCGGGGAGCTGTTTTTT. Its translation: CASSKQGGSTGELFF.

The rearrangement uses TRBV18 and TRBJ1-2; TRBD1 matches at 7 bases. Germline loops: CDR1 KGHSH, CDR2 LQKENI. CDR3 length equals 13 residues. Trimming at V came to 3 bases and at J to 3 bases, leaving 1 base not matched to a gene. CDR3 nucleotides: TGTGCCAGCTCACCCGACAGGGACTATGGCTACACCTTC. It yields the protein CASSPDRDYGYTF.

V and J are TRBV5-4 and TRBJ2-7; weak D call: TRBD2 (5 bases). Trimming took off 4 bases at V and 2 bases at J, with 10 bases between the two ends. Germline V gene data show CDR1 as SGHNT and CDR2 as YYREEE (reference sequence). The CDR3 has 13 residues. The CDR3 loop reads CASSAGSAYEQYF. The CDR3 nucleotides are TGTGCCAGCAGCGCTGGGAGCGCCTACGAGCAGTACTTC.

The chain combines TRBV7-2 with TRBJ2-1, with D maybe TRBD2 (5 bases). The CDR3 has 15 amino acids. CDR1 SGHTA and CDR2 FQGNSA come from the germline V gene. With 5 bases removed from V and 2 bases from J, the gap between germline ends came to 13 bases. CDR3 nucleotide sequence: TGTGCCAGCAGCCGGGGTATGATCACCTACAATGAGCAGTTCTTC. Translating gives CASSRGMITYNEQFF.

The V and J genes are TRBV19 and TRBJ2-1; 8 bases agree with TRBD1. Germline-derived CDR1 and CDR2 are LNHDA and SQIVND (reference sequence). CDR3 length: 16 amino acids. The trim removed 5 bases at V and 5 bases at J, leaving 11 bases unmatched. The CDR3 nucleotides read TGTGCCAGTAGTGCCTTCTCCGGGACAGGCGACAATGAGCAGTTCTTC. It yields the protein CASSAFSGTGDNEQFF.

This chain joins TRBV6-6 and TRBJ1-1; D is unclear. V was trimmed by 2 bases and J by 3 bases, leaving 7 bases between them. Germline CDR1 is MNHNY and CDR2 is SVGAGI (reference sequence). This CDR3 is 13 amino acids long. The CDR3 nucleotides read TGTGCCAGCAGTTACATTAGAGACACTGAAGCTTTCTTT. This translates into CASSYIRDTEAFF.

J is TRBJ1-1 and V is TRBV27, with a tentative D call TRBD1 (5 bases). The CDR3 extends over 15 amino acids. V was clipped by 7 bases and J by 1 base, with 16 bases between them. CDR1 MNHEY and CDR2 SMNVEV come from the germline V gene (reference sequence). This CDR3 is CASTYHQDRNTEAFF. CDR3 sequence (DNA): TGTGCCAGCACTTATCATCAAGACAGGAACACTGAAGCTTTCTTT.

J is TRBJ1-1 and V is TRBV6-1; 8 bases fit TRBD1. J was trimmed by 5 bases and V by 2 bases; bases with no gene match: 7. This CDR3 has 15 residues. Germline values: CDR1 MNHNS, CDR2 SASEGT. CDR3 region: CASSEFTGGWTEAFF. For the CDR3, the DNA is TGTGCCAGCAGTGAATTCACAGGGGGTTGGACTGAAGCTTTCTTT.

The genes are TRBV5-8 and TRBJ1-5, with a possible D match to TRBD1 (6 bases). This CDR3 region has 16 residues. Germline CDR1 reads SGHTS; CDR2 reads YDEGEE. The CDR3 coding sequence is TGTGCTCGACCGGGCAGGGGAAGTTATAGCAATCAGCCCCAGCATTTT. Translation gives CARPGRGSYSNQPQHF.

CDR3 DNA: TGTGCCAGCAGCTTAGGTCTGAGCACAGATACGCAGTATTTT. Protein product: CASSLGLSTDTQYF. This rearrangement joins TRBV7-2 to TRBJ2-3; D gene unclear. Trimming stripped 1 base from V and 0 bases from J, with 5 bases between. This CDR3 is built from 14 residues. Looked up from germline, CDR1 is SGHTA and CDR2 is FQGNSA.

This chain connects TRBV4-2 to TRBJ1-3; TRBD1 agrees at 8 bases. There are 14 residues in the CDR3. The ends lost 6 bases at V and 1 base at J; junction bases unmatched: 2. Germline values: CDR1 LGHNA, CDR2 YNFKEQ. The CDR3: CASSHRGSGNTIYF. The DNA for the CDR3 is TGTGCCAGCAGTCACAGGGGGTCTGGAAACACCATATATTTT.

This chain joins TRBV10-3 and TRBJ2-1; 9 positions match TRBD2. The CDR3 is 16 residues long. Germline V gives CDR1 ENHRY, CDR2 SYGVKD. V lost 1 base and J lost 6; bases outside the gene matches: 7. CDR3 in amino acids: CAISEFLRGGRNEQFF. CDR3 nucleotide sequence: TGTGCCATCAGTGAGTTTCTGCGGGGGGGCCGCAATGAGCAGTTCTTC.

J is TRBJ2-3 and V is TRBV10-3; 8 bases align to TRBD2. Per germline, CDR1 ENHRY and CDR2 SYGVKD. The CDR3 is 15 amino acids. Germline trimming cut 2 bases from V and 5 bases from J; bases unmatched to any gene: 6. CDR3 in amino acids: CAISEGNRGGDTQYF. The CDR3 DNA is TGTGCCATCAGTGAGGGGAATCGGGGGGGAGATACGCAGTATTTT.

The J gene is TRBJ1-1, the V gene TRBV29-1; D is unresolved. Germline V gene lookup returns CDR1 SQVTM and CDR2 ANQGSEA. The V end was cut by 6 bases, the J end by 1 base, with 12 bases between. This CDR3 has 13 amino acids. CDR3 in DNA: TGCAGCGTCCTGAGCAACTCGAACACTGAAGCTTTCTTT. Its translation: CSVLSNSNTEAFF.

The chain uses TRBV7-2 and TRBJ2-5, with 7 bases aligning to TRBD1. The CDR3 spans 15 residues. The V gene's germline CDR1 is SGHTA and CDR2 FQGNSA. V shed 5 bases, J shed 2 bases, and the junction held 8 bases outside the gene matches. CDR3 amino acids: CASSRQGTLQETQYF. DNA for the CDR3: TGTGCCAGCAGCCGACAGGGAACCCTACAAGAGACCCAGTACTTC.

The rearrangement uses TRBV29-1 and TRBJ2-2, with TRBD2 as a possible D gene (7 bases). The germline V and J ends were trimmed by 7 bases and 2 bases, with 17 bases remaining between them. This CDR3 has 15 amino acids. Germline CDR1 and CDR2: SQVTM and ANQGSEA. The CDR3 DNA sequence: TGCAGCGCAAACTCGGGGGGCGCCAACACCGGGGAGCTGTTTTTT. This encodes CSANSGGANTGELFF.

As regards this clone: One end of the junction varies from germline; a read error may be responsible. This chain joins TRBV29-1 and TRBJ1-1, with 8 bases matching TRBD1. Germline lookup yields CDR1 SQVTM and CDR2 ANQGSEA. This CDR3 contains 15 residues. The CDR3 sequence is CSVVRDRGRDTEDFF. DNA for the CDR3: TGCAGCGTGGTCAGAGACAGGGGTAGAGACACTGAAGATTTCTTT.

V and J are TRBV30 and TRBJ1-5; D uncertain. This CDR3 is 13 amino acids long. V was pared by 0 bases and J by 5 bases, with 8 bases between. Germline V gene data show CDR1 as GTSNPN and CDR2 as SVGIG (reference sequence). The CDR3 here is CAWSVNSDQPQHF. The DNA of the CDR3 is TGTGCCTGGAGTGTGAACAGTGATCAGCCCCAGCATTTT. Variable domain in full (rest from reference TRBV30 and TRBJ1-5): SQTIHQWPATLVQPVGSPLSLECTVEGTSNPNLYWYRQAAGRGLQLLFYSVGIGQISSEVPQNLSASRPQDRQFILSSKKLLLSDSGFYLCAWSVNSDQPQHFGDGTRLSIL.

This rearrangement joins TRBV11-2 to TRBJ1-1; D remains ambiguous. The CDR3 totals 15 residues. V was pared by 3 bases and J by 3 bases, with 14 bases between. Germline assignment: CDR1 SGHAT and CDR2 FQNNGV. DNA for the CDR3: TGTGCCAGCAGCTTGGATCAAAGCAGGTACACTGAAGCTTTCTTT. Protein: CASSLDQSRYTEAFF.

The J gene is TRBJ2-1, the V gene TRBV19; D perhaps matches TRBD2 (6 bases). Trimming took off 5 bases at V and 5 bases at J, with 13 bases between the two ends. Germline-derived CDR1 and CDR2 are LNHDA and SQIVND (reference sequence). The CDR3 totals 14 residues. The CDR3 region is CASSPQRADNEQFF. DNA of the CDR3: TGTGCCAGTAGTCCTCAGCGGGCTGACAATGAGCAGTTCTTC.

The rearrangement links TRBV10-3 to TRBJ2-7; a weak D match, TRBD2 (6 bases). This CDR3 has 13 residues. Germline CDR1 reads ENHRY; CDR2 reads SYGVKD. Trimming removed 6 bases at V and 3 bases at J, with 12 bases between. CDR3 coding DNA: TGTGCCATCAGAACGGGACTGAACTACGAGCAGTACTTC. This encodes CAIRTGLNYEQYF.

The rearrangement joins TRBV5-1 to TRBJ2-1, with 7 bases fitting TRBD1. The CDR3 runs 13 residues. CDR1 is SGHRS, CDR2 YFSETQ, per germline. J was trimmed by 6 bases and V by 1 base; bases with no gene match: 1. CDR3 sequence (DNA): TGCGCCAGCAGCTTGTGGACAGGCAATGAGCAGTTCTTC. This encodes CASSLWTGNEQFF.

As DNA, the CDR3 is TGCGCCAGCAGCCAAGATACGGGAGATCAGCCCCAGCATTTT. Its translation: CASSQDTGDQPQHF. This chain uses TRBV4-3 with TRBJ1-5; no firm D call. The CDR3 sequence is 14 residues long. The V and J ends lost 0 bases and 5 bases respectively, with 8 bases between them. Germline lookup yields CDR1 LGHNA and CDR2 YSLEER.

The rearrangement links TRBV18 to TRBJ2-7; 9 bases align to TRBD1. The CDR3 loop spans 14 amino acids. The V gene end was trimmed by 3 bases and the J gene end by 3 bases; junction bases not matched to a gene: 3. Germline loops: CDR1 KGHSH, CDR2 LQKENI. CDR3 amino acids: CASSPTGGYYEQYF. CDR3 sequence (DNA): TGTGCCAGCTCACCCACAGGGGGCTACTACGAGCAGTACTTC.

The chain carries TRBV7-2 and TRBJ1-2; no definite D call. Germline CDR1 SGHTA, CDR2 FQGNSA. This CDR3 comprises 13 residues. Trimming shortened V by 4 bases and J by 7 bases, and 13 bases separated the two germline ends. The CDR3 loop is CASSSPGAGGYTF. CDR3 coding DNA: TGTGCCAGCAGCTCCCCGGGAGCGGGTGGCTACACCTTC.